A selection of T cell receptor beta chains follows, all from one sample in a study of cytomegalovirus exposure and HLA in healthy donors. Sequenced by immunoSEQ multiplex PCR; TCRdb stores in-frame clones only, minus some. In total, the table holds 74,000 or so clones. The sequenced sample was PBMCs. Receptors originate from a woman in her fifties or sixties in good health and CMV-seronegative. Each CDR3 is given with its conserved first and last residue. D genes are given only for firm matches.

D gene | J gene | V gene | CDR3 protein | CDR3 DNA
NA | TRBJ2-5 | TRBV6-7 | CASSWRAGQETQYF | TGTGCCAGCAGTTGGCGGGCAGGCCAAGAGACCCAGTACTTC
NA | TRBJ1-2 | TRBV28 | CASSLPSLPPGYTF | TGTGCCAGCAGTTTACCATCACTCCCCCCCGGCTACACCTTC
NA | TRBJ2-7 | TRBV29-1 | CSVEEGRGSSYEQYF | TGCAGCGTTGAAGAGGGGAGGGGGTCCTCCTACGAGCAGTACTTC
NA | TRBJ2-7 | TRBV27 | CASSLSNAARNEQYF | TGTGCCAGCAGTTTATCTAACGCCGCGAGGAACGAGCAGTACTTC
NA | TRBJ2-7 | TRBV6-5 | CASSYQRPPYEQYF | TGTGCCAGCAGTTATCAGCGTCCCCCCTACGAGCAGTACTTC
NA | TRBJ2-1 | TRBV10-3 | CAISESSGRGNEQFF | TGTGCCATCAGTGAGTCATCAGGGCGGGGAAATGAGCAGTTCTTC
TRBD1 | TRBJ1-2 | TRBV6-4 | CASSASGTGNGYTF | TGTGCCAGCAGTGCATCCGGGACAGGGAACGGCTACACCTTC
TRBD2 | TRBJ2-7 | TRBV19 | CASSNGLVYEQYF | TGTGCCAGTAGTAACGGACTAGTCTACGAGCAGTACTTC
NA | TRBJ1-5 | TRBV7-9 | CASSGNNQPQHF | TGTGCCAGCAGCGGCAACAATCAGCCCCAGCATTTT
NA | TRBJ2-1 | TRBV5-1 | CASSLGGGYNEQFF | TGCGCCAGCAGCTTGGGTGGGGGGTACAATGAGCAGTTCTTC
TRBD2 | TRBJ2-1 | TRBV4-2 | CASSQVRSSGRAREQFF | TGTGCCAGCAGCCAAGTAAGGTCTAGCGGGAGGGCCAGGGAGCAGTTCTTC
NA | TRBJ1-2 | TRBV5-6 | CASSREGYGYTF | TGTGCCAGCAGCCGGGAGGGCTATGGCTACACCTTC
NA | TRBJ2-4 | TRBV5-1 | CASSLAGDLNIQYF | TGCGCCAGCAGCTTGGCGGGAGACTTAAACATTCAGTACTTC
NA | TRBJ1-2 | TRBV29-1 | CSVGAVTYGYTF | TGCAGCGTTGGGGCTGTGACCTATGGCTACACCTTC
TRBD1 | TRBJ2-7 | TRBV19 | CASTPPGQPIHEQYF | TGTGCCAGTACCCCGCCGGGACAGCCCATCCACGAGCAGTACTTC
NA | TRBJ2-5 | TRBV4-3 | CASSPSYSGEQYF | TGCGCCAGCAGCCCGTCCTATAGCGGAGAGCAGTACTTC
NA | TRBJ1-1 | TRBV29-1 | CSVHHGRGVNTEAFF | TGCAGCGTCCACCACGGTCGGGGGGTGAACACTGAAGCTTTCTTT
NA | TRBJ1-5 | TRBV28 | CASKKSIGGNQPQHF | TGTGCCAGCAAAAAGAGTATCGGTGGCAATCAGCCCCAGCATTTT
TRBD1 | TRBJ2-5 | TRBV5-1 | CASGPGTGNQETQYF | TGCGCCAGCGGGCCCGGGACAGGAAATCAAGAGACCCAGTACTTC
TRBD2 | TRBJ2-5 | TRBV18 | CASSPMTSGSSETQYF | TGTGCCAGCTCCCCAATGACTAGCGGGAGTTCAGAGACCCAGTACTTC
TRBD1 | TRBJ1-3 | TRBV27 | CASSLVGQGLSGNTIYF | TGTGCCAGCAGTTTGGTGGGACAGGGCCTTTCGGGAAACACCATATATTTT
NA | TRBJ1-5 | TRBV30 | CAWSLGKGGQPQHF | TGTGCCTGGAGTCTGGGGAAGGGAGGTCAGCCCCAGCATTTT
NA | TRBJ1-1 | TRBV28 | CASSSFGTRNTEAFF | TGTGCCAGCAGTTCCTTCGGGACAAGAAACACTGAAGCTTTCTTT
TRBD1 | TRBJ2-2 | TRBV2 | CASSELGQGARTGELFF | TGTGCCAGCAGTGAATTGGGACAGGGGGCGCGGACCGGGGAGCTGTTTTTT
TRBD1 | TRBJ1-1 | TRBV25-1 | CASSELTGQGPAFF | TGTGCCAGCAGTGAATTGACCGGACAGGGCCCCGCTTTCTTT
TRBD1 | TRBJ2-7 | TRBV5-1 | CASSLTTGGAAPYEQYF | TGCGCCAGCAGCCTTACTACAGGGGGCGCCGCCCCCTACGAGCAGTACTTC
TRBD1 | TRBJ2-1 | TRBV11-3 | CASSSPGQGSEQFF | TGTGCCAGCAGCTCCCCGGGACAGGGGAGTGAGCAGTTCTTC
NA | TRBJ2-7 | TRBV6-5 | CASSLMTSQEQYF | TGTGCCAGCAGTCTAATGACTAGTCAAGAGCAGTACTTC
NA | TRBJ2-4 | TRBV11-2 | CASSLGGQSLAKNIQYF | TGTGCCAGCAGCTTAGGTGGACAGAGCCTAGCCAAAAACATTCAGTACTTC
TRBD2 | TRBJ2-1 | TRBV6-4 | CASSQTSGRNEQFF | TGTGCCAGCAGTCAGACTAGCGGGAGAAATGAGCAGTTCTTC
TRBD1 | TRBJ2-1 | TRBV2 | CASSRDRYNEQFF | TGTGCCAGCAGTCGGGACAGATACAATGAGCAGTTCTTC
NA | TRBJ2-7 | TRBV10-3 | CAIKGHDSSYEQYF | TGTGCCATCAAGGGCCATGACAGCTCCTACGAGCAGTACTTC
TRBD2 | TRBJ2-7 | TRBV7-9 | CASRTSGPYEQYF | TGTGCCAGCAGGACTAGCGGCCCCTACGAGCAGTACTTC
TRBD2 | TRBJ2-3 | TRBV5-1 | CASSPGLAGAGGTDTQYF | TGCGCCAGCAGCCCCGGACTAGCGGGAGCCGGCGGCACAGATACGCAGTATTTT
NA | TRBJ1-5 | TRBV2 | CASSAEGYQPQHF | TGTGCCAGCAGTGCCGAGGGCTATCAGCCCCAGCATTTT
NA | TRBJ2-5 | TRBV2 | CASSGIRETQYF | TGTGCCAGCTCAGGGATCCGAGAGACCCAGTACTTC
TRBD2 | TRBJ2-1 | TRBV4-3 | CASSPGTSQRNEQFF | TGCGCCAGCAGTCCTGGGACTAGCCAGCGCAATGAGCAGTTCTTC
TRBD1 | TRBJ1-5 | TRBV27 | CASSTTGVRNQPQHF | TGTGCCAGCAGTACAACAGGGGTTCGCAATCAGCCCCAGCATTTT
NA | TRBJ2-2 | TRBV5-1 | CASSFATGVIGELFF | TGCGCCAGCAGCTTCGCTACGGGAGTAATCGGGGAGCTGTTTTTT
TRBD1 | TRBJ1-3 | TRBV7-3 | CASIQRVRGQNSGNTIYF | TGTGCCAGCATCCAGAGGGTTAGGGGGCAAAACTCTGGAAACACCATATATTTT
NA | TRBJ1-4 | TRBV4-2 | CASSQDLQGNEKLFF | TGTGCCAGCAGCCAAGATTTACAGGGTAATGAAAAACTGTTTTTT
NA | TRBJ1-1 | TRBV27 | CASSSPSLYTEAFF | TGTGCCAGCAGTTCGCCCTCGCTATACACTGAAGCTTTCTTT
TRBD2 | TRBJ2-3 | TRBV9 | CASSVGGTSGYSTDTQYF | TGTGCCAGCAGCGTAGGCGGGACTAGCGGGTATAGCACAGATACGCAGTATTTT
NA | TRBJ1-2 | TRBV6-1 | CASSEKGVGYTF | TGTGCCAGCAGTGAAAAGGGGGTTGGCTACACCTTC
TRBD1 | TRBJ1-5 | TRBV19 | CASSIGTANQPQHF | TGTGCCAGTAGTATCGGGACAGCGAATCAGCCCCAGCATTTT
TRBD1 | TRBJ1-2 | TRBV5-1 | CASSPGQGAPNYGYTF | TGCGCCAGCAGCCCGGGACAGGGGGCCCCTAACTATGGCTACACCTTC
TRBD2 | TRBJ2-3 | TRBV5-1 | CASSLNLRESDTQYF | TGCGCCAGCAGCTTGAACTTGCGGGAGTCAGATACGCAGTATTTT
NA | TRBJ2-1 | TRBV7-9 | CASSIGKHDEQFF | TGTGCCAGCAGCATAGGCAAACATGATGAGCAGTTCTTC
NA | TRBJ2-1 | TRBV15 | CATSRDLQLSYNEQFF | TGTGCCACCAGCAGAGATCTACAGCTCTCCTACAATGAGCAGTTCTTC